The clone carrying this T cell receptor beta chain was picked up many times. Its antigen is unknown. Trimming cost V 2 bases and J 9 bases, with 14 bases left between them. The CDR3 totals 14 residues. Germline values: CDR1 SGHVS, CDR2 FQNEAQ. The source of the sample is a study of blood T cells in healthy people across ages. Overall study context: Capture by template switching was about one barcoded beta molecule per two T cells. Study-level points and caveats: Higher diversity, along with more naive CD4+ cells, distinguished long-lived donors from aged donors. A strong correlation was found between TCR beta diversity and the percentage of naive T cells.

Combining a sample-barcoded 5' primer with a J-beta primer mix, a second PCR ran for about 7 to 11 cycles. A template-switch adaptor that had 12 random nucleotides put a tag on each cDNA molecule. TCRdb reanalysed the 5' RACE reads using MiXCR and keeps one entry per CDR3 protein. The sample shows hundreds of thousands of distinct CDR3 sequences, under 35% of them seen only once. This clonotype was obtained from a woman older than 75 in good health. The V and J genes are TRBV7-8 and TRBJ2-1, with D perhaps TRBD1 (6 bases). The sequenced sample consisted of blood. CDR3 in DNA: TGTGCCAGCAGCTTAATCGGCCAGGGGCGTGAGCAGTTCTTC. Its protein product is CASSLIGQGREQFF. Complete variable domain (other parts from reference TRBV7-8 and TRBJ2-1): GAGVSQSPRYKVAKRGQDVALRCDPISGHVSLFWYQQALGQGPEFLTYFQNEAQLDKSGLPSDRFFAERPEGSVSTLKIQRTQQEDSAVYLCASSLIGQGREQFFGPGTRLTVL.